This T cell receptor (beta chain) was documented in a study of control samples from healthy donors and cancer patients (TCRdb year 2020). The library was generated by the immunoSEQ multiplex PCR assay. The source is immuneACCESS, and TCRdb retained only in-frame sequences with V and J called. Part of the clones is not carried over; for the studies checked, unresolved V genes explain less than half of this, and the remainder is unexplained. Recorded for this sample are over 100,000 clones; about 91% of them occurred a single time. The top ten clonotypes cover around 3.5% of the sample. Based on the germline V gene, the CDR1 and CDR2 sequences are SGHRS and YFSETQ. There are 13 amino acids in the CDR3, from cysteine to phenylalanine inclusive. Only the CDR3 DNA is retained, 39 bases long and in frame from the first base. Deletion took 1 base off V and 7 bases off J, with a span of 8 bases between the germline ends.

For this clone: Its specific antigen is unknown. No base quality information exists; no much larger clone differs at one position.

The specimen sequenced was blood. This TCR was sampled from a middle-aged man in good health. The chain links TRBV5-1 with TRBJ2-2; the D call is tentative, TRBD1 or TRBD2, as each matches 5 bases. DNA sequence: TGCGCCAGCAGCTTGAGAGGGGACGGGGAGCTGTTTTTT. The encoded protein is CASSLRGDGELFF.